This T cell receptor (beta chain) was observed in a study of T cells in Graves' hyperthyroidism and ophthalmopathy. The CDR3 is 15 residues long. Deletions cut 3 bases from V and 4 bases from J, with 18 bases between. The germline CDR1 and CDR2 sequences are GTSNPN and SVGIG (reference sequence). Amplification yielded TCR beta CDR3 regions, with RNA transcripts as the source. The TCR CDR3 was amplified in a first-round RT-PCR using the HTBI primer set. TCRdb processed the multiplex PCR reads anew with MiXCR; each CDR3 protein has one entry. The data show under 800,000 distinct CDR3 sequences, with 11% to 15% seen just once and 10% held by the top ten. In its sample, this clonotype was seen many times.

V and J are TRBV30 and TRBJ1-2, with a tentative D call TRBD1 (6 bases). The source is a woman aged 18-29 years with Graves' hyperthyroidism. The sample was blood. The CDR3 here is CAWSTGLSPSYGYTF. DNA of the CDR3: TGTGCCTGGAGCACAGGGTTGTCCCCTTCCTATGGCTACACCTTC.